This TCR beta chain was observed in a study of memory CD4+ T cells and cytomegalovirus serostatus. The sort gate was single viable CD3+CD4+CD8-CD45RO+ cells for memory CD4+ T cells. General observations from the study: The CMV-associated TCR signature appears largely within the CD4+ memory repertoire.

The length of the CDR3 is 16 residues. The V and J ends lost 6 bases and 5 bases, in that order; junction bases with no gene match: 6. The germline V gene encodes CDR1 SGHAT and CDR2 FQNNGV. With regard to this clone: Its antigen is undetermined.

The data were produced by immunoSEQ multiplex PCR, yet TCRdb's version contains in-frame clones alone and is incomplete. The sample records about 43,000 clones, roughly 80% being singletons. Sample: memory CD4+ T cells from blood. This TCR was recovered from an adult in good health and CMV-seronegative. The chain links TRBV11-2 to TRBJ2-1, with 14 bases fitting TRBD2. The chain's CDR3 is CASRIPGLAGDNEQFF. DNA of the CDR3: TGTGCCAGCAGGATCCCGGGACTAGCGGGGGACAATGAGCAGTTCTTC.